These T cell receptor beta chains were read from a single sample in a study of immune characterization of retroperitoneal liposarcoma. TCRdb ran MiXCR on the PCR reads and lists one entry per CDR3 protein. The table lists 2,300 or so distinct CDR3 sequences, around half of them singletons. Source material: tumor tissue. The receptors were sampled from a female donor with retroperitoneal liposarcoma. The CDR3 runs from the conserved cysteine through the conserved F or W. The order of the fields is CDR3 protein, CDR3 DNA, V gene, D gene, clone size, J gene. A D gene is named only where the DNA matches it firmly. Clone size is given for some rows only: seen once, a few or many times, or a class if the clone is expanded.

CDR3aa: CASSSQRAGSTDTQYF
CDR3nt: TGTGCCAGCAGTTCCCAAAGGGCAGGGTCAACAGATACGCAGTATTTT
v_gene: TRBV27
d_gene: NA
abundance: medium-sized
j_gene: TRBJ2-3

CDR3aa: CASSYSGQGTDTQYF
CDR3nt: TGTGCCAGCAGTTACTCGGGGCAGGGCACAGATACGCAGTATTTT
v_gene: TRBV6-5
d_gene: NA
abundance: NA
j_gene: TRBJ2-3

CDR3aa: CASSLLARPGTDTQYF
CDR3nt: TGTGCCAGCAGCTTATTAGCGCGGCCTGGCACAGATACGCAGTATTTT
v_gene: TRBV7-2
d_gene: NA
abundance: large
j_gene: TRBJ2-3

CDR3aa: CASSLETSTGELFF
CDR3nt: TGTGCCAGCAGCTTAGAGACTAGCACCGGGGAGCTGTTTTTT
v_gene: TRBV11-3
d_gene: NA
abundance: NA
j_gene: TRBJ2-2

CDR3aa: CASSGLGGFNEQFF
CDR3nt: TGCGCCAGCAGTGGCCTCGGGGGTTTCAATGAGCAGTTCTTC
v_gene: TRBV10-1
d_gene: NA
abundance: NA
j_gene: TRBJ2-1

CDR3aa: CASSPRQGLYEQYF
CDR3nt: TGTGCCAGCAGCCCCCGCCAGGGTCTCTACGAGCAGTACTTC
v_gene: TRBV6-1
d_gene: NA
abundance: NA
j_gene: TRBJ2-7

CDR3aa: CASSEASGANVLTF
CDR3nt: TGTGCCAGCAGTGAAGCCTCTGGGGCCAACGTCCTGACTTTC
v_gene: TRBV6-1
d_gene: NA
abundance: NA
j_gene: TRBJ2-6

CDR3aa: CASSYSGGGWNEQFF
CDR3nt: TGTGCCAGCAGTTACTCCGGGGGAGGGTGGAATGAGCAGTTCTTC
v_gene: TRBV6-5
d_gene: TRBD2
abundance: NA
j_gene: TRBJ2-1

CDR3aa: CASKAPPQGAPVGNQPQHF
CDR3nt: TGTGCCAGCAAAGCTCCCCCCCAGGGCGCCCCGGTGGGCAATCAGCCCCAGCATTTT
v_gene: TRBV6-1
d_gene: NA
abundance: few
j_gene: TRBJ1-5

CDR3aa: CASSLNPGLAAYEQYF
CDR3nt: TGTGCCAGCAGTCTAAATCCGGGACTAGCGGCCTACGAGCAGTACTTC
v_gene: TRBV6-1
d_gene: TRBD2
abundance: NA
j_gene: TRBJ2-7

CDR3aa: CASSYWGQSYNEQFF
CDR3nt: TGTGCCAGCAGTTACTGGGGACAGAGCTACAATGAGCAGTTCTTC
v_gene: TRBV6-5
d_gene: TRBD1
abundance: NA
j_gene: TRBJ2-1

CDR3aa: CASSEAGSSYEQYF
CDR3nt: TGTGCCAGCAGTGAAGCAGGGAGCTCCTACGAGCAGTACTTC
v_gene: TRBV6-1
d_gene: NA
abundance: once
j_gene: TRBJ2-7

CDR3aa: CASSLDRAQETQYF
CDR3nt: TGTGCCAGCAGCTTAGACAGGGCTCAAGAGACCCAGTACTTC
v_gene: TRBV7-2
d_gene: NA
abundance: few
j_gene: TRBJ2-5

CDR3aa: CASSLTTGAGTDTQYF
CDR3nt: TGTGCCAGCAGCTTAACTACGGGAGCGGGCACAGATACGCAGTATTTT
v_gene: TRBV7-2
d_gene: NA
abundance: large
j_gene: TRBJ2-3

CDR3aa: CASSQGVWANVLTF
CDR3nt: TGCGCCAGCAGCCAAGGGGTCTGGGCCAACGTCCTGACTTTC
v_gene: TRBV4-3
d_gene: NA
abundance: NA
j_gene: TRBJ2-6

CDR3aa: CASKGAGQNNEQFF
CDR3nt: TGTGCCAGCAAGGGAGCGGGGCAAAACAATGAGCAGTTCTTC
v_gene: TRBV6-8
d_gene: TRBD2
abundance: once
j_gene: TRBJ2-1

CDR3aa: CASSTGTGIDEQFF
CDR3nt: TGTGCCAGCAGTACCGGGACAGGGATTGATGAGCAGTTTTTC
v_gene: TRBV6-8
d_gene: TRBD1
abundance: NA
j_gene: TRBJ2-1